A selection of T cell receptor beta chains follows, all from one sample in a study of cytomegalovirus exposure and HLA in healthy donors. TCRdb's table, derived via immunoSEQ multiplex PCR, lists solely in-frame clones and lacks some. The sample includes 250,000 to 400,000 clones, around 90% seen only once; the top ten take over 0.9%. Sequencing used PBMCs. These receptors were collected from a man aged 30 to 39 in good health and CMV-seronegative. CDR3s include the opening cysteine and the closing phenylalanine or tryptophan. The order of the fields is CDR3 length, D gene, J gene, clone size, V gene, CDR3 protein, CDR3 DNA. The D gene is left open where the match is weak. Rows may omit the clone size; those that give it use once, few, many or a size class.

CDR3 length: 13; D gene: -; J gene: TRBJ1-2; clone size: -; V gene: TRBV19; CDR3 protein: CASSPPLSFGYTF; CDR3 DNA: TGTGCCAGTAGTCCCCCTCTGAGTTTTGGCTACACCTTC
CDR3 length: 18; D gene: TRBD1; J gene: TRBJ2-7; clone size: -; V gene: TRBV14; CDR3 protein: CASSNRDRGKGSENEQYF; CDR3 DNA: TGTGCCAGCAGCAACCGGGACAGGGGTAAGGGCAGTGAGAACGAGCAGTACTTC
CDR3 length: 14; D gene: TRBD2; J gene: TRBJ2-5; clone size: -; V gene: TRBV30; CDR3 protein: CAWSAASGGETQYF; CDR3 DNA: TGTGCCTGGAGTGCAGCTAGCGGGGGGGAGACCCAGTACTTC
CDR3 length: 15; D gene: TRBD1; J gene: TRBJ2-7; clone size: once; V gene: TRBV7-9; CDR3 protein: CASSSDRGSTYEQYF; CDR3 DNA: TGTGCCAGCAGCTCGGACAGGGGCTCCACCTACGAGCAGTACTTC
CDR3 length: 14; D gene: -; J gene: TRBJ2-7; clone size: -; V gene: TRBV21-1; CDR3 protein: CASTRQGPTYEQYF; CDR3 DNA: TGTGCCAGCACCAGACAGGGCCCCACCTACGAGCAGTACTTC
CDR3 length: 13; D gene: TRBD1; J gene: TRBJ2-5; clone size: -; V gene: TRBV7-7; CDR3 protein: CASSFDRGETQYF; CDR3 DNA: TGTGCCAGCAGCTTCGACAGGGGAGAGACCCAGTACTTC
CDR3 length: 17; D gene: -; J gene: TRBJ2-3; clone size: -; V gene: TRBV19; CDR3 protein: CASSIDSETRGGDTQYF; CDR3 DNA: TGTGCCAGTAGTATAGACTCCGAAACTAGAGGGGGGGACACGCAGTATTTT
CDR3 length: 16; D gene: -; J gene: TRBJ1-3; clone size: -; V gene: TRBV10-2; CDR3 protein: CASKNQGLYSGNTIYF; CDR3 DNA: TGCGCCAGCAAAAACCAGGGGTTATACTCTGGAAACACCATATATTTT
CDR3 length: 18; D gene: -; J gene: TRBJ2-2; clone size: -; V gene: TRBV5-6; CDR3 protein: CASSLMRGPNSNTGELFF; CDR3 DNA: TGTGCCAGCAGCCTCATGCGGGGGCCAAATAGTAACACCGGGGAGCTGTTTTTT
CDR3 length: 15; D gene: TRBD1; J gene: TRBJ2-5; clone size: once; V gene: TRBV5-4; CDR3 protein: CASSLSGQGKETQYF; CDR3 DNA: TGTGCCAGCAGCCTCAGTGGACAGGGTAAAGAGACCCAGTACTTC